The present TCR beta chain was sequenced within a study of T cells in Graves' hyperthyroidism and ophthalmopathy. Study observations and caveats: Ophthalmopathy, as predicted by the model, came a median about seven months after the prediction. Within blood appeared most thyroid clonotypes that had expanded above 0.001.

PBMCs stemmed from over 7.5 ml fresh peripheral blood. This clonotype was seen at least ten times. Its antigen is undetermined. This CDR3 contains 14 residues. Germline V gene lookup returns CDR1 MDHEN and CDR2 SYDVKM. Trimming removed 6 bases from V and 2 bases from J; junction bases left unmatched: 6. TCR beta CDR3 regions were amplified from RNA transcripts. Researchers ran a first-round RT-PCR on the TCR CDR3 using the HTBI primer set. TCRdb re-called the multiplex PCR reads through MiXCR, storing one row per CDR3 protein. Here the sample spans around 240,000 distinct CDR3 sequences, just over 14% being singletons.

This sequence was found in a woman aged 40 to 55 with Graves' hyperthyroidism that later progressed to Graves' ophthalmopathy. The chain joins TRBV28 to TRBJ1-2; 7 bases line up with TRBD1. Sequencing was done on a sample of blood. DNA of the CDR3: TGTGCCAGCAGGAGCACAGGGGCAAACTATGGCTACACCTTC. Translating it yields CASRSTGANYGYTF.